This is a list of T cell receptor beta chains from one sample in a study of Ad26.COV2.S vaccination and SARS-CoV-2 variants. Method: immunoSEQ multiplex PCR; TCRdb's copy keeps in-frame clones and lacks some. The sample lists 350,000 to 450,000 clones; 70% to 90% were seen once. Source: peripheral blood, taken in a trial of Ad26.COV2.S vaccine versus placebo. The receptors stem from a person aged 18-65 years who received the Ad26.COV2.S COVID-19 vaccine or a placebo. Both conserved end residues are trimmed from each CDR3. Fields, in order: J gene, V gene, CDR3 protein.

>TRBJ1-6|TRBV2
ASTGTDLGVALH
>TRBJ1-2|TRBV28
ASRGTYGYT
>TRBJ2-1|TRBV2
ASSVFYEQF
>TRBJ2-7|TRBV5-1
ASSPGTGNEQY
>TRBJ1-6|TRBV30
AWSPRTGGSYNSPLH
>TRBJ2-1|TRBV27
ASSQRGGRAWNEQF
>TRBJ2-5|TRBV30
AWSRDRGTQY
>TRBJ1-4|TRBV7-8
ASSPGQGPNEKLF
>TRBJ1-1|TRBV6-6
ASTTTGGVDTEAF
>TRBJ1-1|TRBV5-1
ASSLEAQVMNTEAF
>TRBJ2-1|TRBV9
ASSVAQVSYNEQF
>TRBJ2-1|TRBV7-9
ASSLGPGGEVGEQF
>TRBJ2-4|TRBV28
ASSTRDGSLVIQY
>TRBJ1-1|TRBV5-1
ASQTGNTEAF
>TRBJ2-7|TRBV12-5
ASGSFSYEQY
>TRBJ2-5|TRBV6-5
ASSWFGSETQY
>TRBJ1-3|TRBV6-5
ASRGTYSGNTIY
>TRBJ2-7|TRBV6-5
ASSLAGGSYEQY
>TRBJ2-5|TRBV11-2
ASSLWREEQETQY
>TRBJ1-1|TRBV5-1
ASSLRQVQVEAF
>TRBJ2-3|TRBV18
ASSPPPQGWDTQY
>TRBJ2-6|TRBV15
ATSTGGKGGANVLT
>TRBJ2-5|TRBV9
ASSVGSVQETQY
>TRBJ2-3|TRBV6-2/TRBV6-3
ASSYTGGYSDTQY
>TRBJ2-3|TRBV28
ASKAGLAISTDTQY
>TRBJ2-7|TRBV28
ATFGQGPYEQY
>TRBJ2-3|TRBV11-2
ASSPTGGGLTDTQY